This passage covers 20 T cell receptor beta chains from one sample sequenced in a study of T cell responses to AZD1222 COVID-19 vaccine. Sequencing was performed with immunoSEQ multiplex PCR; in TCRdb, only in-frame clones are kept and a portion is missing. The data contain 200,000 or so clones, approximately 93% of them singletons. This specimen consisted of peripheral blood, obtained 28 days after the second AZD1222 dose. These receptors were obtained from an adult who received the AZD1222 COVID-19 vaccine.

CDR3 sequence (DNA): TGTGCCAGCAGCCTCTCGAGGCGGGGGAACACTGAAGCTTTCTTT. Amino acids: CASSLSRRGNTEAFF. The chain employs TRBV3-1 (or the pseudogene TRBV3-2) and TRBJ1-1; D remains ambiguous. The CDR3 covers 15 residues. Trimming removed 4 bases at V and 1 base at J, with 13 bases between. Looked up from germline, CDR1 is LGHDT and CDR2 is YNNKEL (reference sequence).

CDR3 coding DNA: TGCGCCAGCAGCCAGAGAGCCTTTTTAGCGGGGGGTTACAATGAGCAGTTCTTC. Its translation is CASSQRAFLAGGYNEQFF. The chain uses TRBV4-1 and TRBJ2-1; 10 bases agree with TRBD2. Germline V gene sequence: CDR1 MGHRA, CDR2 YSYEKL. Germline trimming cut 3 bases from V and 4 bases from J; bases unmatched to any gene: 12. The CDR3 is 18 amino acids.

This sequence joins TRBV19 and TRBJ1-1; no clear D gene. V was shortened by 4 bases and J by 3 bases, with 15 bases between the two germline ends. Per the germline V gene, CDR1 is LNHDA and CDR2 is SQIVND (reference sequence). The CDR3 is 15 amino acids. The CDR3 sequence: CASSKYGDRDTEAFF. The DNA of the CDR3 is TGTGCCAGTAGTAAGTACGGCGACCGGGACACTGAAGCTTTCTTT.

This chain joins TRBV28 and TRBJ2-7; D might be TRBD2 (5 bases). CDR1 is MDHEN and CDR2 is SYDVKM in the germline V gene. V gave up 7 bases and J gave up 3 bases, with 28 bases separating them. CDR3 length: 18 amino acids. CDR3 residues: CASNQPRVGRPSYYEQYF. CDR3 sequence (DNA): TGTGCCAGCAATCAACCTCGCGTAGGCAGGCCTAGCTACTACGAGCAGTACTTC. Full variable domain (outside the CDR3, taken from reference TRBV28 and TRBJ2-7): DVKVTQSSRYLVKRTGEKVFLECVQDMDHENMFWYRQDPGLGLRLIYFSYDVKMKEKGDIPEGYSVSREKKERFSLILESASTNQTSMYLCASNQPRVGRPSYYEQYFGPGTRLTVT.

V usage is TRBV16 and J usage is TRBJ1-2; no clear D. V dropped 0 bases and J dropped 6 bases, with 5 bases sitting between them. Germline values: CDR1 KGHSY, CDR2 FQNENV. There are 12 residues in the CDR3. Here the CDR3 DNA reads TGTGCCAGCAGCCAATCCCTCGATGGCTACACCTTC. Encoded protein: CASSQSLDGYTF.

This chain joins TRBV2 and TRBJ1-5; unclear D gene. There are 14 residues in the CDR3. The V end lost 2 bases, the J end lost 7 bases, and 12 bases lay between the germline ends. Looked up from germline, CDR1 is SNHLY and CDR2 is FYNNEI. DNA for the CDR3: TGTGCCAGCAGTGAAATGGCCCAACGACAGCCCCAGCATTTT. It yields the protein CASSEMAQRQPQHF.

As to this clone: Other DNA sequences in the same sample also yield this CDR3. The chain employs TRBV27 and TRBJ1-4, with D uncertain. Germline CDR1 and CDR2: MNHEY and SMNVEV (reference sequence). The CDR3 covers 14 residues. The V gene lost 4 bases and the J gene lost 5 bases, with 11 bases spanning the gap. The CDR3 loop is CASSSRGRNEKLFF. The CDR3 DNA reads TGTGCCAGCAGTTCACGGGGTCGGAATGAAAAACTGTTTTTT.

The chain carries TRBV28 and TRBJ1-2; D is unresolved. Trimming pared 3 bases from V and 3 bases from J, leaving 8 bases between. There are 13 residues in the CDR3. The germline gives CDR1 MDHEN, CDR2 SYDVKM. The CDR3 sequence is CASSFRDDYGYTF. The CDR3 bases are TGTGCCAGCAGTTTTCGGGATGACTATGGCTACACCTTC.

This clone occurred once. This chain links TRBV6-1 with TRBJ1-2; 9 bases fit TRBD1. This CDR3 is built from 16 residues. The V segment lost 1 base and the J segment 4 bases; nucleotides outside the gene matches: 7. Germline CDR1 is MNHNS and CDR2 is SASEGT. The CDR3 nucleotides are TGTGCCAGCAGTGAAGGTTGGACAGGGGCGGGCTATGGCTACACCTTC. The encoded protein is CASSEGWTGAGYGYTF.

V gene TRBV10-2 combines with J gene TRBJ1-1, with no clear D. This CDR3 has 10 amino acids. Germline V gives CDR1 WSHSY, CDR2 SAAADI. V lost 3 bases and J 8 bases, leaving 4 bases between the germline ends. The CDR3 sequence: CASSDREAFF. The DNA of the CDR3 is TGCGCCAGCAGTGACAGAGAAGCTTTCTTT.

The CDR3, as DNA: TGTGCCAGCAGTTCTCAAGGGGCGACAGGGGCGGACACCATATATTTT. Translating it yields CASSSQGATGADTIYF. V and J are TRBV28 and TRBJ1-3; TRBD1 matches at 8 bases. The trim removed 4 bases at V and 8 bases at J, leaving 13 bases unmatched. The V gene's germline CDR1 is MDHEN and CDR2 SYDVKM. The CDR3 contains 16 residues.

This chain links TRBV3-1 (or the pseudogene TRBV3-2) with TRBJ2-1, with 7 bases lining up with TRBD1. CDR1 and CDR2 (germline): LGHDT, YNNKEL (reference sequence). The CDR3 runs to 14 residues. V shed 1 base, J shed 10 bases, and the junction held 7 bases outside the gene matches. The CDR3 loop reads CASSQAGQAGEQFF. DNA for the CDR3: TGTGCCAGCAGCCAAGCCGGACAGGCAGGGGAGCAGTTCTTC.

Remarks on this clone: Distinct nucleotide sequences in the sample also encode this CDR3. This chain connects TRBV6-5 to TRBJ2-1, with 9 bases aligning to TRBD1. The germline CDR1 and CDR2 sequences are MNHEY and SVGAGI. Trimming took 3 bases from V and 1 from J; bases not matched to a gene: 1. This CDR3 is 15 amino acids long. The CDR3 bases are TGTGCCAGCAGTTATGGGACAGGGTCCTACAATGAGCAGTTCTTC. This codes for CASSYGTGSYNEQFF.

J is TRBJ2-1 and V is TRBV6-1, with D perhaps matching TRBD2 (6 bases). V was pared by 1 base and J by 2 bases, with 12 bases between. This CDR3 is built from 16 residues. Germline CDR1 reads MNHNS; CDR2 reads SASEGT. This chain's CDR3 is CASSEVGLPPYNEQFF. The CDR3 coding sequence is TGTGCCAGCAGTGAAGTGGGACTGCCTCCCTACAATGAGCAGTTCTTC.

The chain joins TRBV30 to TRBJ1-6; D is perhaps TRBD1 (6 bases). The germline gives CDR1 GTSNPN, CDR2 SVGIG (reference sequence). Trimming shortened V by 3 bases and J by 8 bases, and 14 bases separated the two germline ends. This CDR3 has 14 amino acids. CDR3 region: CAWSNRVGDSPLHF. The CDR3, as DNA: TGTGCCTGGAGCAACAGGGTCGGGGATTCACCCCTCCACTTT.

This chain's CDR3 is CASSQGLGGTEAFF. CDR3 DNA: TGTGCCAGCAGCCAGGGCCTGGGGGGCACTGAAGCTTTCTTT. V is TRBV14 and J is TRBJ1-1, with a tentative D call TRBD1 (5 bases). The length of the CDR3 is 14 residues. CDR1 is SGHDN, CDR2 FVKESK, per germline. V was shortened by 3 bases and J by 4 bases, with 12 bases between the two germline ends.

This chain connects TRBV10-2 to TRBJ2-3; maybe TRBD2 (5 bases). Trimming stripped 6 bases from V and 0 bases from J, with 7 bases between. Germline loops: CDR1 WSHSY, CDR2 SAAADI. This CDR3 comprises 13 residues. The CDR3 loop is CASRTGSTDTQYF. As DNA, the CDR3 is TGCGCCAGCAGAACGGGGAGCACAGATACGCAGTATTTT.

The chain carries TRBV7-2 and TRBJ2-3; 8 nucleotides match TRBD2. V shed 5 bases, J shed 1 base, and the junction held 11 bases outside the gene matches. The CDR3 is made up of 17 amino acids. Germline CDR1 is SGHTA and CDR2 is FQGNSA. CDR3 in DNA: TGTGCCAGCAGCGCCTCTGGCGGGGGGTCGGGCACAGATACGCAGTATTTT. This translates into CASSASGGGSGTDTQYF.

V usage is TRBV29-1 and J usage is TRBJ2-7; TRBD1 matches 8 bases. The junction had 8 bases not matched to a gene; V was cut back by 6 bases and J by 4 bases. CDR1 is SQVTM, CDR2 ANQGSEA, per germline. The CDR3 runs 13 residues. CDR3 region: CSVSGQVEYEQYF. The CDR3 nucleotides are TGCAGCGTATCGGGACAGGTGGAGTACGAGCAGTACTTC.

The chain recombines TRBV9 with TRBJ2-1, with 11 bases matching TRBD2. There are 17 residues in the CDR3. Unmatched junction bases numbered 8, after V lost 3 bases and J lost 3 bases. From germline, CDR1 is SGDLS and CDR2 YYNGEE. The CDR3 bases are TGTGCCAGCAGCGATACTAGCGGGGGCCTTTACTACAATGAGCAGTTCTTC. Translating it yields CASSDTSGGLYYNEQFF.